Listed here is a single TCR beta chain. This sample is drawn from a study of blood T cell repertoires in COVID-19. Study-level background: There were acute and convalescent COVID-19 samples, and they came from the United States, Italy and Spain.

TCRdb's copy holds only in-frame clones and misses some; the assay was immunoSEQ multiplex PCR. The sample lists more than 300,000 clones, around 90% occurring once. The length of the CDR3 is 15 residues. CDR1 is MNHEY, CDR2 SMNVEV, per germline (reference sequence). The V segment lost 3 bases and the J segment 5 bases; nucleotides outside the gene matches: 8. Source material: peripheral blood. This chain connects TRBV27 to TRBJ1-2, with TRBD1 matching 8 bases. This TCR derives from a woman aged 18 to 35 who had recovered from COVID-19. This chain's CDR3 is CASSFKPGQVYGYTF. CDR3 nucleotide sequence: TGTGCCAGCAGTTTTAAACCGGGACAGGTTTATGGCTACACCTTC.